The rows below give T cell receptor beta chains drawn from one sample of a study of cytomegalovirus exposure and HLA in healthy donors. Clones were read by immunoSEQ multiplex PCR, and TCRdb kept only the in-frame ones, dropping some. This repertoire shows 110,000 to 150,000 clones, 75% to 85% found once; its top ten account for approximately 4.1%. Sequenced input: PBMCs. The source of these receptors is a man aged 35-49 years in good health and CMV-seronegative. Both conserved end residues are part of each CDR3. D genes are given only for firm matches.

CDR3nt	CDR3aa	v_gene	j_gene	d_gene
TGTGCCAGCAGCGCCGGCGGTTCTGGGGCCAACGTCCTGACTTTC	CASSAGGSGANVLTF	TRBV13	TRBJ2-6	-